A single sample is the source of the 26 T cell receptor beta chains below, sequenced in a study of response to subunit inactivated influenza vaccine. Via MiXCR, TCRdb re-called the RT-PCR reads, giving one row per CDR3 protein. Among around 650,000 distinct CDR3 sequences listed, 15% to 19% were seen once. Sequenced material: PBMCs from blood, taken roughly 13 days after vaccination. These receptors all stem from a man aged 50 or older who received an inactivated influenza vaccine.

The chain combines TRBV7-9 with TRBJ2-5, with D unresolved. This CDR3 contains 15 residues. CDR1 and CDR2 from the germline V gene are SEHNR and FQNEAQ (reference sequence). V dropped 2 bases and J dropped 2 bases, with 12 bases sitting between them. CDR3 sequence reads: CASSLRPLRQETQYF. Here the CDR3 DNA reads TGTGCCAGCAGCTTAAGGCCCCTCAGACAAGAGACCCAGTACTTC.

This rearrangement joins TRBV7-2 to TRBJ1-3, with D unclear. CDR3 size: 15 residues. Trimming took 2 bases from V and 0 from J, leaving 8 bases between them. Germline CDR1 reads SGHTA; CDR2 reads FQGNSA. The CDR3 region is CASSLMAASGNTIYF. In DNA form, the CDR3 reads TGTGCCAGCAGCTTAATGGCAGCCTCTGGAAACACCATATATTTT.

The gene calls are TRBV28 and TRBJ1-1, with D possibly being TRBD1 (5 bases). Germline V gene sequence: CDR1 MDHEN, CDR2 SYDVKM. Trimming removed 5 bases from V and 0 bases from J, with 10 bases in between. The CDR3 loop spans 14 amino acids. CDR3 coding DNA: TGTGCCAGCAGTCCCGGACACATGAACACTGAAGCTTTCTTT. Encoded protein: CASSPGHMNTEAFF.

V is TRBV3-1 and J is TRBJ2-7; tentative D call: TRBD1 (5 bases). Trimming removed 2 bases from V and 5 bases from J, with 10 bases in between. The CDR3 length is 13 residues. The germline CDR1 and CDR2 sequences are LGHDT and YNNKEL (reference sequence). In nucleotides, the CDR3 is TGTGCCAGCAGCCAAAGCAGGGCCGACGAGCAGTACTTC. This gives the protein CASSQSRADEQYF.

The sample holds a few counts of this clonotype. The J gene is TRBJ2-5, the V gene TRBV28, with TRBD2 matching over 11 bases. This CDR3 is 18 amino acids long. Per the germline V gene, CDR1 is MDHEN and CDR2 is SYDVKM. Germline trimming cut 6 bases from V and 0 bases from J; bases unmatched to any gene: 12. This CDR3 is CASRTSGINLRYQETQYF. In DNA, the CDR3 is TGTGCCAGCAGGACTAGCGGGATAAACCTAAGGTACCAAGAGACCCAGTACTTC.

The chain links TRBV9 to TRBJ2-7; D is unresolved. This CDR3 contains 16 residues. The V gene's germline CDR1 is SGDLS and CDR2 YYNGEE. The V end was cut by 0 bases, the J end by 0 bases, with 13 bases between. The CDR3 here is CASSVDPQSFSYEQYF. DNA of the CDR3: TGTGCCAGCAGCGTAGATCCACAGTCCTTCTCCTACGAGCAGTACTTC.

This chain connects TRBV28 to TRBJ1-2; 7 positions match TRBD1. CDR3 length: 12 amino acids. Per germline, CDR1 MDHEN and CDR2 SYDVKM. V lost 7 bases and J lost 5; bases outside the gene matches: 4. CDR3 sequence: CASTDRVYGYTF. The CDR3, as DNA: TGTGCCAGCACTGACAGGGTTTATGGCTACACCTTC.

This clonotype was counted only a few times. At one end, the junction sequence differs from germline, possibly due to a read error. The J gene is TRBJ2-5, the V gene TRBV18, with D perhaps assigned TRBD1 or TRBD2 (6 bases each). The CDR3 runs to 10 residues. The germline V gene has CDR1 KGHSH and CDR2 LQKENI. In DNA, the CDR3 is TGTGCCAGCTCCCGGGGGCCTGAGCTCTTC. Translation: CASSRGPELF.

This clonotype showed up just a few times. The chain couples TRBV6-7 to TRBJ2-2; 7 nucleotides match TRBD2. TRBV6-7 is an open reading frame whose function is uncertain. The ends lost 6 bases at V and 1 base at J; junction bases unmatched: 11. The CDR3 length is 17 residues. The CDR3 region is CASSYRSGKGNTGELFF. CDR3 coding DNA: TGTGCCAGCAGCTACAGAAGCGGGAAGGGGAACACCGGGGAGCTGTTTTTT.

There are many counts of this clonotype. The chain's CDR3 is CASSFAGAGKAYNEQFF. The CDR3 DNA follows: TGTGCCAGCAGCTTCGCGGGGGCAGGGAAGGCCTACAATGAGCAGTTCTTC. This chain joins TRBV7-6 and TRBJ2-1, with a possible D match to TRBD2 (7 bases). CDR1 is SGHVS and CDR2 is FNYEAQ in the germline V gene. With 3 bases removed from V and 2 bases from J, the gap between germline ends came to 17 bases. CDR3 length: 17 residues.

This clonotype was seen only a few times. The genes are TRBV12-3 or TRBV12-4 and TRBJ1-5; D ambiguous. V was clipped by 4 bases and J by 0 bases, with 13 bases between them. This CDR3 contains 16 residues. The CDR3 spells CASSSDVIYSNQPQHF. The DNA for the CDR3 is TGTGCCAGCAGTTCAGATGTTATCTATAGCAATCAGCCCCAGCATTTT.

This rearrangement joins TRBV20-1 to TRBJ2-7; weak D call: TRBD2 (6 bases). V lost 6 bases to trimming and J lost 3 bases, with 21 bases between them. Germline V CDR1 and CDR2: DFQATT, SNEGSKA (reference sequence). The CDR3 has 15 residues. CDR3 loop: CSAEGLLAEGYEQYF. CDR3 coding DNA: TGCAGTGCCGAGGGGCTGTTAGCGGAGGGCTACGAGCAGTACTTC.

The V gene is TRBV18, the J gene TRBJ2-2; 7 nucleotides match TRBD1. Trimming removed 5 bases from V and 1 base from J; junction bases left unmatched: 7. Germline values: CDR1 KGHSH, CDR2 LQKENI. The CDR3 contains 16 residues. CDR3 nucleotides: TGTGCCAGCTCATCAGACAGGACAGGGAACACCGGGGAGCTGTTTTTT. Encoded protein: CASSSDRTGNTGELFF.

The V gene is TRBV5-5, the J gene TRBJ2-1; unclear D gene. This CDR3 region has 16 residues. The germline gives CDR1 SGHKS, CDR2 YYEKEE (reference sequence). V was cut by 0 bases and J by 4 bases, with 14 bases left in between. The CDR3 DNA sequence: TGTGCCAGCAGCTTGGGTTACCAAACCATTTACAATGAGCAGTTCTTC. Translation gives CASSLGYQTIYNEQFF. Full variable domain (outside the CDR3, taken from reference TRBV5-5 and TRBJ2-1): DAGVTQSPTHLIKTRGQQVTLRCSPISGHKSVSWYQQVLGQGPQFIFQYYEKEERGRGNFPDRFSARQFPNYSSELNVNALLLGDSALYLCASSLGYQTIYNEQFFGPGTRLTVL.

The chain recombines TRBV29-1 with TRBJ1-1; a possible D gene is TRBD1 (6 bases). The germline CDR1 and CDR2 sequences are SQVTM and ANQGSEA. V lost 7 bases, J lost 1 base, and 10 bases lay in between. This CDR3 is built from 12 residues. Here the CDR3 reads CSAGTPNTEAFF. The CDR3 DNA is TGCAGCGCCGGGACACCGAACACTGAAGCTTTCTTT.

This clonotype was observed a handful of times. V gene TRBV12-3 or TRBV12-4 combines with J gene TRBJ1-2; no clear D gene. The CDR3 is made up of 14 amino acids. The V and J ends lost 5 bases and 4 bases respectively, with 14 bases between them. The CDR3 DNA reads TGTGCCAGCAGTCCCTCGACGGACGCCTATGGCTACACCTTC. Amino acids: CASSPSTDAYGYTF.

The rearrangement uses TRBV12-3 or TRBV12-4 and TRBJ2-2; D unclear. Trimming stripped 7 bases from V and 3 bases from J, with 9 bases between. The CDR3 runs to 13 residues. This chain's CDR3 is CASTLWDTGELFF. The CDR3 region has the DNA TGTGCCAGCACTCTGTGGGACACCGGGGAGCTGTTTTTT.

V and J are TRBV6-2 or TRBV6-3 and TRBJ1-2, with D possibly TRBD1 on 5 matching bases. CDR3 size: 10 residues. CDR1 and CDR2 (germline): MNHEY, SVGEGT. Trimming took 7 bases from V and 8 from J, leaving 8 bases between them. CDR3 sequence: CASKGAGYTF. DNA for the CDR3: TGTGCCAGCAAAGGGGCAGGCTACACCTTC.

The rearrangement joins TRBV10-3 to TRBJ2-5, with 8 nucleotides matching TRBD1. The CDR3 sequence is 14 residues long. Per the germline V gene, CDR1 is ENHRY and CDR2 is SYGVKD. After removal of 4 bases from V and 2 bases from J, the junction contained 3 bases not matched to a gene. For the CDR3, the DNA is TGTGCCATCAGTGGGTACAGGGGGCAAGAGACCCAGTACTTC. Protein product: CAISGYRGQETQYF.

The chain couples TRBV7-2 to TRBJ2-7; 9 bases align to TRBD1. This CDR3 region has 13 residues. After removal of 5 bases from V and 8 bases from J, the junction contained 7 bases not matched to a gene. Looked up from germline, CDR1 is SGHTA and CDR2 is FQGNSA. Here the CDR3 reads CASSNTGGGKQYF. In DNA form, the CDR3 reads TGTGCCAGCAGCAATACAGGGGGCGGTAAGCAGTACTTC. Full variable domain (rest looked up from reference TRBV7-2 and TRBJ2-7): GAGVSQSPSNKVTEKGKDVELRCDPISGHTALYWYRQSLGQGLEFLIYFQGNSAPDKSGLPSDRFSAERTGGSVSTLTIQRTQQEDSAVYLCASSNTGGGKQYFGPGTRLTVT.

This clonotype appeared a few times. The V and J genes are TRBV2 and TRBJ2-7; either TRBD1 or TRBD2 may fit D (6 bases each). Trimming cost V 7 bases and J 6 bases, with 19 bases left between them. The CDR3 spans 14 residues. In germline, CDR1 is SNHLY, CDR2 FYNNEI. DNA of the CDR3: TGTGCCAGCATGGTATTCCCGGGGGCCGGCGAGCAGTACTTC. Translating it yields CASMVFPGAGEQYF.

The CDR3 DNA reads as TGTGCCTGGACTCCGGGACAATCACCCTACAATGAGCAGTTCTTC. Its translation is CAWTPGQSPYNEQFF. V and J are TRBV30 and TRBJ2-1; D is perhaps TRBD1 (6 bases). V lost 4 bases and J 2 bases, leaving 15 bases between the germline ends. Germline V CDR1 and CDR2: GTSNPN, SVGIG (reference sequence). This CDR3 is built from 15 residues. Based on the CDR3 plus reference TRBV30 and TRBJ2-1, the full variable domain is SQTIHQWPATLVQPVGSPLSLECTVEGTSNPNLYWYRQAAGRGLQLLFYSVGIGQISSEVPQNLSASRPQDRQFILSSKKLLLSDSGFYLCAWTPGQSPYNEQFFGPGTRLTVL.

In regard to this clonotype: With a much larger clone just one base away, this may be a read error. The V gene is TRBV28, the J gene TRBJ1-1; D is ambiguous. The CDR3 has 11 residues. V was clipped by 7 bases and J by 1 base, with 4 bases between them. CDR1 is MDHEN, CDR2 SYDVKM, per germline. CDR3 sequence reads: CASTWNTEAFF. The DNA of the CDR3 is TGTGCCAGCACTTGGAACACTGAAGCTTTCTTT.

The table lists this clonotype with many counts. The rearrangement links TRBV5-6 to TRBJ2-7; D might be TRBD2 (7 bases). The germline gives CDR1 SGHDT, CDR2 YYEEEE. V lost 5 bases and J 1 base, leaving 13 bases between the germline ends. This CDR3 contains 14 residues. CDR3 bases: TGTGCCAGCAGTTCGGGGGGCAGTTCCTACGAGCAGTACTTC. Translating gives CASSSGGSSYEQYF.

CDR3 coding DNA: TGTGCCAGCGGGGGGGTGAACACTGAAGCTTTCTTT. Amino acids: CASGGVNTEAFF. The J gene is TRBJ1-1, the V gene TRBV27, with a tentative D call TRBD1 (5 bases). V shed 8 bases and J shed 0 bases, with 7 bases lying between them. Germline loops: CDR1 MNHEY, CDR2 SMNVEV (reference sequence). This CDR3 comprises 12 residues.

The chain has TRBV18 and TRBJ1-1, with D unresolved. CDR1 and CDR2 (germline): KGHSH, LQKENI. With 4 bases removed from V and 2 bases from J, the gap between germline ends came to 8 bases. The CDR3 has 13 residues. CDR3 coding DNA: TGTGCCAGCTCACAAGGACCTAACACTGAAGCTTTCTTT. It translates to CASSQGPNTEAFF.